These 5 T cell receptor beta chains were all obtained from the same sample, sequenced in a study of blood T cell repertoires in COVID-19. Method: immunoSEQ multiplex PCR; TCRdb's copy keeps in-frame clones and lacks some. The sample holds fewer than 100,000 clones; approximately 86% are singletons and the top ten take less than 9.5%. The sequenced sample was peripheral blood. The receptors stem from a man in his fifties or sixties with acute or convalescent COVID-19.

The rearrangement links TRBV19 to TRBJ2-5; 8 nucleotides match TRBD1. V was clipped by 3 bases and J by 9 bases; unmatched bases: 21. This CDR3 region has 18 residues. Germline V lookup: CDR1 LNHDA, CDR2 SQIVND (reference sequence). The CDR3 DNA sequence: TGTGCCAGTAGTATGGCCCGACAGGGGCTGGATCGCCAAGGGGCCCAGTACTTC. It specifies CASSMARQGLDRQGAQYF.

CDR3 nucleotides: TGTGCCAGCAGTTGGGTGGAGGAGGAGACCCAGTACTTC. It encodes CASSWVEEETQYF. The chain uses TRBV5-4 and TRBJ2-5; D is possibly TRBD2 (5 bases). V lost 5 bases, J lost 5 bases, and 13 bases lay in between. Germline values: CDR1 SGHNT, CDR2 YYREEE (reference sequence). This CDR3 spans 13 amino acids.

The chain joins TRBV3-1 (or the pseudogene TRBV3-2) to TRBJ1-2; no clear D. Germline assignment: CDR1 LGHDT and CDR2 YNNKEL (reference sequence). V lost 0 bases, J lost 4 bases, and 3 bases lay in between. The CDR3 runs 12 residues. Here the CDR3 reads CASSQDIYGYTF. Here the CDR3 DNA reads TGTGCCAGCAGCCAAGACATCTATGGCTACACCTTC.

J is TRBJ2-5 and V is TRBV6-6; possibly TRBD2 for D (6 bases). The CDR3 runs to 15 residues. The germline V and J ends were trimmed by 0 bases and 2 bases, with 10 bases remaining between them. The germline V gene has CDR1 MNHNY and CDR2 SVGAGI (reference sequence). The DNA of the CDR3 is TGTGCCAGCAGTTACTCGATGGCGGGGCAAGAGACCCAGTACTTC. It translates to CASSYSMAGQETQYF.

The chain uses TRBV29-1 and TRBJ1-1, with D maybe TRBD1 (6 bases). The V gene lost 3 bases and the J gene lost 13 bases, with 18 bases spanning the gap. The CDR3 totals 12 residues. Germline lookup yields CDR1 SQVTM and CDR2 ANQGSEA. The CDR3 bases are TGCAGCGTTGATTCCAGGGGCCCCTCCGGTTTCTTT. This gives the protein CSVDSRGPSGFF.